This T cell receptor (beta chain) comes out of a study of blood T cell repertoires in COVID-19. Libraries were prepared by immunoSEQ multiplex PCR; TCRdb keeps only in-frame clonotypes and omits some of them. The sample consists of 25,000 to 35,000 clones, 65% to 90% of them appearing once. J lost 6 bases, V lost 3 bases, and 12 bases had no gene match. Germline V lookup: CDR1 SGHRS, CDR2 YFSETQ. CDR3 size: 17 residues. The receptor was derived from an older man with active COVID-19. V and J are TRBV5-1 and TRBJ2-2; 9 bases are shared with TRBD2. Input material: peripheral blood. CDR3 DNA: TGCGCCAGCAGCTCCTATGCGGGGGGGCCAAGTGCCGGGGAGCTGTTTTTT. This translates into CASSSYAGGPSAGELFF.